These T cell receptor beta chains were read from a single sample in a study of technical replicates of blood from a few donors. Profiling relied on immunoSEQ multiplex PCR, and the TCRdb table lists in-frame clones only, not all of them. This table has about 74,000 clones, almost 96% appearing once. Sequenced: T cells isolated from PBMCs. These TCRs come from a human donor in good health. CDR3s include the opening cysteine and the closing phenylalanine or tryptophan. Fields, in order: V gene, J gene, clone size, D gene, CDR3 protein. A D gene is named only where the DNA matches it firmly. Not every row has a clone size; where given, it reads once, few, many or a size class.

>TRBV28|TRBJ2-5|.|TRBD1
CASNTDRGQETQYF
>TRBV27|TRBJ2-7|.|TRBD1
CASSLLGQTAYEQYF
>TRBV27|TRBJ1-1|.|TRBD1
CASSPGQGSLGNTEAFF
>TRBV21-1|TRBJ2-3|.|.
CASPHTSGRALIDTQYF
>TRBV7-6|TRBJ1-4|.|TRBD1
CASSFLGQVNEKLFF
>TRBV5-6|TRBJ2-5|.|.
CASSLEGRPNQETQYF
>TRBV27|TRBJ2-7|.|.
CASSLFGGQSSYEQYF
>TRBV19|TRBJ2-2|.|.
CASKRHLNTGELFF
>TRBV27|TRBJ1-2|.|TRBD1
CASSLSLGGSTF
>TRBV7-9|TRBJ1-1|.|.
CASSLARPEAFF
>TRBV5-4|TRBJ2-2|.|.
CASSLGWTAQGELFF
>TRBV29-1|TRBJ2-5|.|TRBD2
CSVHTSGAQETQYF
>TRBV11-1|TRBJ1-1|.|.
CASSARRFGQTIEAFF
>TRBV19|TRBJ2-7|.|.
CASIFDRPKINGQYF
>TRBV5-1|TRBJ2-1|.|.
CASSPNFDSYNEQFF
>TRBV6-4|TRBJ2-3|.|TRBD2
CASRAPGTSGDTQYF
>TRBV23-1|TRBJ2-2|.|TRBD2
CASGGLARGELFF
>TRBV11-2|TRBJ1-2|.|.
CASRSLANYGYTF
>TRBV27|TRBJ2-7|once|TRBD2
CASSLYGLGLANYEQYF
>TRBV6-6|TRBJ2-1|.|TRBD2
CASSPGGNNEQFF
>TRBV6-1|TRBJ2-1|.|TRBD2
CASSAEREIEDEQFF
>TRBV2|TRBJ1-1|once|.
CASSTLLNTEAFF
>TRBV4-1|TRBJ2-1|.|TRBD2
CASSFIAGGDNEQFF
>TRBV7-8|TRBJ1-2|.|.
CASSFDRMSYGYTF
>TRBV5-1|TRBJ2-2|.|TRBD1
CASSLLDRGNTGELFF
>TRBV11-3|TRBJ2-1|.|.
CASSLRNEQFF
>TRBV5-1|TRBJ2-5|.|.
CASSQPKRYPAGGETQYF
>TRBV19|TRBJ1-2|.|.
CASSVGGIGYTF
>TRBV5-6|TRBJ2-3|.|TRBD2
CASSLAGDTDTQYF
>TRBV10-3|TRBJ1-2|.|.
CATTLDRTSYTF
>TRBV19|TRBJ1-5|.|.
CASSILTANQPQHF
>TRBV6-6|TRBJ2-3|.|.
CASGDSAGTDTQYF
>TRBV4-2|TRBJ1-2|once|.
CASSPRAIPNYGYTF
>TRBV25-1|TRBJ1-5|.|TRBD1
CASSDGTGGQPQHF
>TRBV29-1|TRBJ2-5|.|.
CSVDIQQKETQYF
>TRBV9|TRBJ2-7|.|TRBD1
CASSLGQGYEQYF
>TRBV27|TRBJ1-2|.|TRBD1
CASSYGAGGFGYGYTF
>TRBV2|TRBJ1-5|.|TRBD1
CASRQPGQRIGPQHF
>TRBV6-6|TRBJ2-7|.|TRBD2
CASSSLAGQMEQYF